The present T cell receptor (beta chain) was sequenced within a study of blood T cell repertoires in COVID-19. Sequencing used immunoSEQ multiplex PCR; TCRdb keeps in-frame clones, though not all of them. The sample has roughly 450,000 clones, less than 95% seen once; the top ten hold about 0.63%. Participants' reported clinical history set cohort assignment. Among Cohort 3 donors, those recovered had two negative PCRs, clearance, or symptom resolution. The CDR3 runs to 13 residues. With 7 bases removed from V and 0 bases from J, the gap between germline ends came to 4 bases. Germline CDR1 MNHEY, CDR2 SMNVEV (reference sequence). This clone was detected once.

This sequence joins TRBV27 and TRBJ1-6; D not resolved. The sequenced material came from PBMCs or T cells enriched from blood (not recorded which). The sequence derives from a man between 18 and 29 years old who had recovered from COVID-19. The CDR3 nucleotides read TGTGCCAGCACATTCTCCTATAATTCACCCCTCCACTTT. Translated, it gives CASTFSYNSPLHF.